This TCR beta chain originates from a study of T cell responses to AZD1222 COVID-19 vaccine. For the study at large: The study pooled second doses at about 4 or about 12 weeks.

The CDR3 is 13 amino acids. V was clipped by 3 bases and J by 3 bases; unmatched bases: 0. Germline V CDR1 and CDR2: LNHDA, SQIVND (reference sequence). The method was immunoSEQ multiplex PCR; TCRdb's version includes in-frame clones alone and lacks a portion of them. The sample contains roughly 120,000 clones, less than 95% of which appear only once. Only a few counts were recorded for this clone. The chain joins TRBV19 to TRBJ1-2; 8 nucleotides agree with TRBD1. The source of this sequence is an adult in good health. The starting material was peripheral blood, obtained on day 0 of AZD1222 vaccination. The chain's CDR3 is CASSMTGDYGYTF. The CDR3 DNA reads as TGTGCCAGTAGTATGACAGGGGACTATGGCTACACCTTC.